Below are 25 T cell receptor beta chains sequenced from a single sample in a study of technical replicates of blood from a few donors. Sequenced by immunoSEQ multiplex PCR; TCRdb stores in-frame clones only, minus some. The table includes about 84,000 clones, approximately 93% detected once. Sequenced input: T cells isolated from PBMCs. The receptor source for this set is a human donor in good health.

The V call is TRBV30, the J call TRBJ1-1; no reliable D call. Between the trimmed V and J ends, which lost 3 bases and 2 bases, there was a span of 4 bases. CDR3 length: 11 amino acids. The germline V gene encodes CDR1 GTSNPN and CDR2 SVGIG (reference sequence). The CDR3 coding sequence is TGTGCCTGGAGCGTCAACACTGAAGCTTTCTTT. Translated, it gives CAWSVNTEAFF. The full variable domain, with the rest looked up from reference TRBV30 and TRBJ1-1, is SQTIHQWPATLVQPVGSPLSLECTVEGTSNPNLYWYRQAAGRGLQLLFYSVGIGQISSEVPQNLSASRPQDRQFILSSKKLLLSDSGFYLCAWSVNTEAFFGQGTRLTVV.

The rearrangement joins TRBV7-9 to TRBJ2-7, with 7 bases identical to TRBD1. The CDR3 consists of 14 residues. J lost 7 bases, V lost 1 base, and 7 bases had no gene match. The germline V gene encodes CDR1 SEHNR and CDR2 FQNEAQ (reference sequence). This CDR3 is CASSLGGQEREQYF. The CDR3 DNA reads TGTGCCAGCAGCTTAGGCGGACAGGAACGGGAGCAGTACTTC.

The chain's CDR3 is CASHGDTTTDTQYF. CDR3 bases: TGTGCCAGCCACGGGGACACGACAACAGATACGCAGTATTTT. This chain uses TRBV4-2 with TRBJ2-3; TRBD1 might be the D (6 bases). Between the trimmed V and J ends, which lost 8 bases and 3 bases, there was a span of 15 bases. Germline values: CDR1 LGHNA, CDR2 YNFKEQ. This CDR3 region has 14 residues.

The CDR3 DNA sequence: TGTGCCAGCAGTCGCGCCGCGGGATACGAGCAGTACTTC. Amino acid sequence: CASSRAAGYEQYF. This sequence joins TRBV6-5 and TRBJ2-7; TRBD2 is a possible D gene (6 bases). The CDR3 is 13 residues long. CDR1 MNHEY and CDR2 SVGAGI come from the germline V gene. The V end lost 5 bases, the J end lost 4 bases, and 12 bases lay between the germline ends.

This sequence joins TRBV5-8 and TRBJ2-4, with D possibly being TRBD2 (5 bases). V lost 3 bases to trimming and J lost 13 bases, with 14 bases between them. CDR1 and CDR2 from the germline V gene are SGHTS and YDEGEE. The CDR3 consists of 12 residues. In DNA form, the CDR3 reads TGTGCCAGCAGCTCACGGAGGATGGGACAGTACTTC. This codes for CASSSRRMGQYF.

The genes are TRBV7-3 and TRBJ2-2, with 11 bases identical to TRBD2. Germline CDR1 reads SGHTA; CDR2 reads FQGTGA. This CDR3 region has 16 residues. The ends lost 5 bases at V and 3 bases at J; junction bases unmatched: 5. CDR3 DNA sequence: TGTGCCAGCAGCGCCCCGACTAGCGGGGACACCGGGGAGCTGTTTTTT. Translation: CASSAPTSGDTGELFF.

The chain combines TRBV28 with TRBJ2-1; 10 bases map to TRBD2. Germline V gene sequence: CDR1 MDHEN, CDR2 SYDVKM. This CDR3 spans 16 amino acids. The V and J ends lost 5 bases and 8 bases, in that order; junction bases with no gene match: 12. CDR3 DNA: TGTGCCAGCAGTCCTTCTAGCGGGAGAAGGTGGGATGAGCAGTTCTTC. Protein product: CASSPSSGRRWDEQFF.

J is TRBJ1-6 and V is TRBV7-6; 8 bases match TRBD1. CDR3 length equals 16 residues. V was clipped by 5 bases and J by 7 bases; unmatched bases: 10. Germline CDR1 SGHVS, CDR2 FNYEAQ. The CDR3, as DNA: TGTGCCAGCAGCCACGGTCGGACAGGGACAAATTCACCCCTCCACTTT. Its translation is CASSHGRTGTNSPLHF.

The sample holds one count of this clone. CDR3 DNA sequence: TGCAGCGTTGCCGGGGGGAGGAAAAGGAAAGAGACCCAGTACTTC. Amino acid sequence: CSVAGGRKRKETQYF. The chain combines TRBV29-1 with TRBJ2-5; the match to TRBD2 covers 7 bases. The ends lost 4 bases at V and 3 bases at J; junction bases unmatched: 11. CDR3 length: 15 amino acids. Germline V gives CDR1 SQVTM, CDR2 ANQGSEA.

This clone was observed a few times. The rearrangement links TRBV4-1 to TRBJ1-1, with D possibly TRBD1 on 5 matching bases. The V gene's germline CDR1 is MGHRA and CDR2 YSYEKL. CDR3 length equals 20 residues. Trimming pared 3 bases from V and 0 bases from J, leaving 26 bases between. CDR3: CASSHLQGLERSPMNTEAFF. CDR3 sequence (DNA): TGCGCCAGCAGCCATCTGCAGGGACTAGAAAGGAGCCCGATGAACACTGAAGCTTTCTTT.

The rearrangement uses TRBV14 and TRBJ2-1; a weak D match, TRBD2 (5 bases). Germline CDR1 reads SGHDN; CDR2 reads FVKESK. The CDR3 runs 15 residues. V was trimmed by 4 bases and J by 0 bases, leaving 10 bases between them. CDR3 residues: CASSRRAVSYNEQFF. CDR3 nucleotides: TGTGCCAGCAGCCGGCGGGCAGTCTCCTACAATGAGCAGTTCTTC.

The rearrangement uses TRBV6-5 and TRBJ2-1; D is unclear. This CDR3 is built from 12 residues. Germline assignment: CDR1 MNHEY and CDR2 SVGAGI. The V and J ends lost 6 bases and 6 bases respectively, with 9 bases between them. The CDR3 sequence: CASRPTFNEQFF. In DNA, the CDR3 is TGTGCCAGCAGGCCTACCTTCAATGAGCAGTTCTTC.

The CDR3 DNA follows: TGTGCCAGCAGCCTACAGGGCCCGGGGGGCTACACCTTC. Protein product: CASSLQGPGGYTF. This chain uses TRBV4-2 with TRBJ1-2; perhaps TRBD1 as D (6 bases). V gave up 4 bases and J gave up 8 bases, with 14 bases separating them. The CDR3 runs 13 residues. Germline CDR1 reads LGHNA; CDR2 reads YNFKEQ.

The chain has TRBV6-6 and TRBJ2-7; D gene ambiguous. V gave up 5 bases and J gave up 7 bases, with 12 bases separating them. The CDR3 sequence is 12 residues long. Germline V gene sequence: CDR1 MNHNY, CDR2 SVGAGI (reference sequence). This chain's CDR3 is CASSPIIGEQYF. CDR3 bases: TGTGCCAGCAGTCCAATAATCGGGGAGCAGTACTTC.

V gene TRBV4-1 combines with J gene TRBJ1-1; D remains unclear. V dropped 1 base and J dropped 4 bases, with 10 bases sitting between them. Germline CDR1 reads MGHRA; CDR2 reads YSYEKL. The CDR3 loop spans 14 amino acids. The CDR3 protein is CASSQGLTPTEAFF. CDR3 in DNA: TGCGCCAGCAGCCAAGGTTTAACTCCCACTGAAGCTTTCTTT.

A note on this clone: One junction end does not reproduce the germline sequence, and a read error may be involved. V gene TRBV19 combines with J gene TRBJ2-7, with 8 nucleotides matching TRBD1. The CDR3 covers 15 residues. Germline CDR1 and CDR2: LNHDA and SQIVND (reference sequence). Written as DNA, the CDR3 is TGTGCCAGCAGTACCACAGGGGGTCTCCCGTACGAGCAGTACTTC. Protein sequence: CASSTTGGLPYEQYF.

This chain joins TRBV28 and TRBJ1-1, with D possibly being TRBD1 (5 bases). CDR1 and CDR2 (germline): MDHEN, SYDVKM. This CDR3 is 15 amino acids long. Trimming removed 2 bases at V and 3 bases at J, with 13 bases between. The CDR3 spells CASSLTGGGYTEAFF. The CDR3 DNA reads TGTGCCAGCAGTTTAACGGGGGGAGGTTACACTGAAGCTTTCTTT.

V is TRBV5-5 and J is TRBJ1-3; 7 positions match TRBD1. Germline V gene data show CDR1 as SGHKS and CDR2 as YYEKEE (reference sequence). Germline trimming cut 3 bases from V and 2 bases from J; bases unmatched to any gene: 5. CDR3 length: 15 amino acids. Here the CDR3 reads CASSSTGAPGNTIYF. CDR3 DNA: TGTGCCAGCAGCTCCACAGGGGCCCCTGGAAACACCATATATTTT.

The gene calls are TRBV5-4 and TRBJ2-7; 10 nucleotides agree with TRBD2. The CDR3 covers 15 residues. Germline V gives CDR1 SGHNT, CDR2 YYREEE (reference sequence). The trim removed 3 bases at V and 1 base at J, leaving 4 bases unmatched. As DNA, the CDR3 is TGTGCCAGCAGCTCCGGACTAGCGGAATCCTACGAGCAGTACTTC. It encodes CASSSGLAESYEQYF.

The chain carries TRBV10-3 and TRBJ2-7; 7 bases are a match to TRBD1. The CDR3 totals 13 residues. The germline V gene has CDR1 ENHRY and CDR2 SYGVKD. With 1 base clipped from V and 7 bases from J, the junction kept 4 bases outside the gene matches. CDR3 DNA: TGTGCCATCAGTGAGTGGGACAGTCGGGAGCAGTACTTC. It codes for CAISEWDSREQYF.

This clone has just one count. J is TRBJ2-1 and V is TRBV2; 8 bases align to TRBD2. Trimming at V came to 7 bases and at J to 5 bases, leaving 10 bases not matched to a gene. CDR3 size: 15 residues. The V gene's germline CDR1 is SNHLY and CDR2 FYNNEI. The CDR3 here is CASTLSGRSDNEQFF. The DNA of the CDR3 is TGTGCCAGCACCCTAAGCGGGAGATCGGACAATGAGCAGTTCTTC.

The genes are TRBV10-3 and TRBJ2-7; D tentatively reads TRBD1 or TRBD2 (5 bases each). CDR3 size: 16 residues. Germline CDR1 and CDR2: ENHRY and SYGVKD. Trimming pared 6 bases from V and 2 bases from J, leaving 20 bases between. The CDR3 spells CAIREAGQGSPYEQYF. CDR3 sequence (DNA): TGTGCCATCAGGGAGGCTGGGCAGGGAAGTCCCTACGAGCAGTACTTC.

Here the CDR3 reads CASSLGTAANYGYTF. CDR3 nucleotide sequence: TGTGCCAGCAGTCTAGGGACAGCAGCTAACTATGGCTACACCTTC. V and J are TRBV27 and TRBJ1-2; the match to TRBD1 covers 7 bases. This CDR3 contains 15 residues. With 5 bases clipped from V and 0 bases from J, the junction kept 6 bases outside the gene matches. Germline loops: CDR1 MNHEY, CDR2 SMNVEV (reference sequence).

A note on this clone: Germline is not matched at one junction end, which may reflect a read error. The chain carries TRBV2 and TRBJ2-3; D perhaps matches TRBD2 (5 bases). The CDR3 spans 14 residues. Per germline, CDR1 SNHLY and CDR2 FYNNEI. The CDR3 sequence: CASSEEVRGGSPRF. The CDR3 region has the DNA TGTGCCAGCAGTGAAGAGGTTCGTGGAGGTTCGCCGCGTTTT.

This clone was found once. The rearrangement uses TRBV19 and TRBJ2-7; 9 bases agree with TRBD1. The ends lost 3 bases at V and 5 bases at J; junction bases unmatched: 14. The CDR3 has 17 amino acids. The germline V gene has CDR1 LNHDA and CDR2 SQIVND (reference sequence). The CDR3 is CASSILFVGQGFHEQYF. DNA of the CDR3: TGTGCCAGTAGTATCTTATTTGTGGGACAGGGATTCCACGAGCAGTACTTC.